The TCR beta chain under discussion was sequenced for a study of radiation and T cells in renal cell carcinoma. General study points: In blood, top tumor clones expanded by 2 weeks, shrinking by 4.

TCRdb keeps only in-frame clones here, not all; method: immunoSEQ multiplex PCR. Altogether about 170,000 clones are present, less than 90% being singletons, with the ten largest covering 10% to 12%. With respect to this clone: Antigen unknown.

As to time point: blood 4 weeks post-SBRT, at nephrectomy. Treatment indicated: 15 Gy SBRT to primary tumor, nephrectomy 4 weeks later. Nephrectomy followed 15 Gy stereotactic body radiation by 4 weeks. Radiation-treated patients gave blood at baseline, week 2 and week 4. This renal cell carcinoma was of the clear cell type. The sequence was obtained from a woman aged 50 to 60 with renal cell carcinoma. The sequencing here drew on blood, taken from a patient whose treatment included radiotherapy and nephrectomy.

CDR3 in amino acids: CASSQPGLAGGPETQYF. CDR3 in DNA: TGTGCCAGCAGCCAACCGGGACTAGCGGGGGGGCCCGAGACCCAGTACTTC. The genes are TRBV4-2 and TRBJ2-5; TRBD2 matches 16 bases. Germline assignment: CDR1 LGHNA and CDR2 YNFKEQ. This CDR3 contains 17 residues. The trim removed 2 bases at V and 5 bases at J, leaving 5 bases unmatched.